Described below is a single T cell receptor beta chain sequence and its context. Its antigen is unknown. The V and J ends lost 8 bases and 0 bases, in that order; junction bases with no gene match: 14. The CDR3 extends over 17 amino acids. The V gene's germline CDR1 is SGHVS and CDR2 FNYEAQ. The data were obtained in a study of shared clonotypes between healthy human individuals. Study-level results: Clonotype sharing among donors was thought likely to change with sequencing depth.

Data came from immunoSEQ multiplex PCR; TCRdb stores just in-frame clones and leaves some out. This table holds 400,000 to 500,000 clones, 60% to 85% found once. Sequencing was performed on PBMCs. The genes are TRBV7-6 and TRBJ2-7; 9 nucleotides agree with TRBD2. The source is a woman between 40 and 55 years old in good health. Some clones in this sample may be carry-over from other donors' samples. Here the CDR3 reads CASSLLAGQRSSYEQYF. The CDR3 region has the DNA TGTGCCAGCTCCCTACTAGCGGGCCAGCGAAGCTCCTACGAGCAGTACTTC.